These T cell receptor beta chains were read from a single sample in a study of breast tumors, draining lymph nodes, adjacent tissues. In TCRdb, the multiplex PCR reads were re-called with MiXCR into one record per CDR3 protein. The table records over 20,000 distinct CDR3 sequences, 23% of them present only once. Sample: breast tumor tissue. These receptors all stem from a female donor with breast cancer. Some clones in this sample may be carry-over from other donors' samples. The conserved cysteine and the conserved F or W are not part of the CDR3 here.

>TRBJ2-3|TRBV20-1
SARDGLLAGGGITDTQY
>TRBJ1-2|TRBV19
ASSPWPAAHYGYT
>TRBJ2-5|TRBV15
ATSRDTETQY
>TRBJ2-1|TRBV27
ASSVSANGNEQF
>TRBJ1-3|TRBV14
ASSQRGNTIY
>TRBJ1-5|TRBV28
ASLPSGLISNQPQH
>TRBJ2-5|TRBV30
AWNGGGIGQETQY
>TRBJ1-4|TRBV12-3/TRBV12-4
ASSFGPTPEKLF
>TRBJ2-7|TRBV27
ASSLNSGSSYEQY
>TRBJ1-2|TRBV19
ASSIDNFGYGYT
>TRBJ2-1|TRBV7-9
ASSLMDTTGGNEQF
>TRBJ2-3|TRBV27
ASSSSSDTQY
>TRBJ1-6|TRBV7-8
ASSLRGRKDRPDNSPLH
>TRBJ2-7|TRBV12-3/TRBV12-4
ASSLAPGDYEQY
>TRBJ2-3|TRBV7-2
ASSLGTTLTRDTQY
>TRBJ2-1|TRBV25-1
ASSGGLVHEQF
>TRBJ2-3|TRBV6-2/TRBV6-3
ASSYSSFGQDRYTQY
>TRBJ2-1|TRBV9
ASSVVAESYNEQF
>TRBJ2-7|TRBV2
ASSALAVTYEQY
>TRBJ2-2|TRBV3-1
ASSHARGNTGELF
>TRBJ2-7|TRBV4-1
ASSMSRLGKDEQY
>TRBJ1-4|TRBV27
ASSPRPWGKLF
>TRBJ1-2|TRBV7-2
ASSLVSSGWGVYGYT
>TRBJ2-2|TRBV6-5
ASSPRRGHTGELF
>TRBJ2-2|TRBV6-5
ASRKTGIGELF
>TRBJ2-7|TRBV28
ASSSTSLYKQY
>TRBJ2-7|TRBV7-9
ASSRTSGGSYEQY
>TRBJ1-1|TRBV6-5
ASSQSRYMNTEAF
>TRBJ2-3|TRBV7-6
ASSPLAGEDTQY
>TRBJ2-1|TRBV5-1
ASSAPRGQLQYNEQF
>TRBJ2-7|TRBV3-1
ASSQDSPGGYEQY
>TRBJ2-7|TRBV18
ASSPILREDSYEQY
>TRBJ2-1|TRBV5-1
ASSLALAGVGLEQF
>TRBJ2-1|TRBV11-3
ASSLSPQEQF
>TRBJ2-1|TRBV20-1
SARPNLGSSYNEQF
>TRBJ2-3|TRBV5-5
ASSLLSGRYQDTQY
>TRBJ2-1|TRBV5-1
ASSLTGSNEQF
>TRBJ2-1|TRBV12-3/TRBV12-4
ASSLSSGAGEQF
>TRBJ1-4|TRBV10-2
ASSKGPGNEKLF
>TRBJ2-1|TRBV6-1
ASSGPFGVHNEQF
>TRBJ2-7|TRBV12-3/TRBV12-4
ASHPAGRSYEQY
>TRBJ2-1|TRBV7-3
ASSPTGGANNEQF
>TRBJ1-1|TRBV20-1
SARDLRQGPNTEAF
>TRBJ2-7|TRBV6-2/TRBV6-3
ASSYAVLFWAQSPYEQY
>TRBJ2-1|TRBV20-1
SARDRARGPYNEQF
>TRBJ2-7|TRBV20-1
SATVGAYEQY
>TRBJ2-1|TRBV24-1
ATSDFIRPSPPRGQF
>TRBJ1-2|TRBV5-1
ASSLGGAGYT
>TRBJ2-5|TRBV15
ATSRAGRGETQY
>TRBJ2-4|TRBV24-1
ATSGERGNINIQY
>TRBJ1-2|TRBV4-2
ASSQEPLQRGQLYGYT
>TRBJ2-6|TRBV27
ASSPPLSSGANVLT
>TRBJ1-5|TRBV20-1
SAPADGFNQPQH